The 17 T cell receptor beta chains below come from one sample, sequenced in a study of T cell responses to AZD1222 COVID-19 vaccine. Clones were sequenced by immunoSEQ multiplex PCR, and TCRdb holds only the in-frame ones, with some missing. The table lists about 110,000 clones, about 85% of them singletons, with roughly 3% in the top ten. This sample comprised peripheral blood, obtained on day 0 of AZD1222 vaccination. The receptor set was obtained from an adult in good health.

This chain uses TRBV12-2 with TRBJ1-3; the table assigns TRBD1, which was not confirmed against the DNA. TRBV12-2 is assigned pseudogene status. This CDR3 is built from 17 residues. CDR3 loop: CASRLTRQGAPGNTIYF. CDR3 bases: TGTGCAAGTCGCCTTACGCGACAGGGGGCGCCTGGAAACACCATATATTTT.

This clone came up once. The chain combines TRBV6-5 with TRBJ2-1; maybe TRBD2 (6 bases). V was shortened by 6 bases and J by 4 bases, with 13 bases between the two germline ends. The CDR3 totals 14 residues. Germline V gene lookup returns CDR1 MNHEY and CDR2 SVGAGI. The CDR3 protein is CASRSLAEYNEQFF. As DNA, the CDR3 is TGTGCCAGCAGGAGCTTAGCGGAGTACAATGAGCAGTTCTTC.

This chain links TRBV28 with TRBJ1-1; D remains ambiguous. Trimming took off 3 bases at V and 3 bases at J, with 8 bases between the two ends. CDR1 and CDR2 from the germline V gene are MDHEN and SYDVKM. The CDR3 runs to 13 residues. In DNA, the CDR3 is TGTGCCAGCAGTTTTGGAAGGTACACTGAAGCTTTCTTT. Its translation: CASSFGRYTEAFF.

J is TRBJ2-1 and V is TRBV13, with a possible D match to TRBD2 (6 bases). This CDR3 has 12 residues. Deletions cut 5 bases from V and 13 bases from J, with 15 bases between. The germline V gene has CDR1 PRHDT and CDR2 FYEKMQ (reference sequence). The DNA of the CDR3 is TGTGCCAGCAGCATCCAGGGACTCCGCCAGTTCTTC. Translation gives CASSIQGLRQFF.

The chain links TRBV3-1 (or the pseudogene TRBV3-2) to TRBJ2-7; 11 bases fit TRBD2. The length of the CDR3 is 15 residues. The germline gives CDR1 LGHDT, CDR2 YNNKEL (reference sequence). The V gene end was trimmed by 4 bases and the J gene end by 0 bases; junction bases not matched to a gene: 2. The CDR3 DNA reads TGTGCCAGCAGCCGTACTAGCGGGGGCTCCTACGAGCAGTACTTC. Protein: CASSRTSGGSYEQYF.

The V call is TRBV6-5, the J call TRBJ2-3; TRBD1 is a possible D gene (5 bases). Between the trimmed V and J ends, which lost 6 bases and 2 bases, there was a span of 12 bases. The germline CDR1 and CDR2 sequences are MNHEY and SVGAGI. The CDR3 has 14 amino acids. CDR3 bases: TGTGCCAGCAGCCAACAGGCGCTCACAGATACGCAGTATTTT. This gives the protein CASSQQALTDTQYF.

The chain joins TRBV12-3 or TRBV12-4 to TRBJ1-6; D call uncertain. With 2 bases removed from V and 13 bases from J, the gap between germline ends came to 9 bases. CDR3 length: 12 residues. The CDR3 is CASSLSRRPLHF. In nucleotides, the CDR3 is TGTGCCAGCAGTTTATCCCGTCGTCCCCTCCACTTT.

This chain connects TRBV9 to TRBJ2-2, with 8 nucleotides matching TRBD2. The V and J ends lost 4 bases and 8 bases, in that order; junction bases with no gene match: 10. This CDR3 has 15 residues. Germline loops: CDR1 SGDLS, CDR2 YYNGEE. The CDR3 nucleotides read TGTGCCAGCAGCCCACCGGGACTAGGAGTAGGGGAGCTGTTTTTT. Translation gives CASSPPGLGVGELFF.

V and J are TRBV9 and TRBJ2-5; the D gene is possibly TRBD1 (6 bases). The germline V gene encodes CDR1 SGDLS and CDR2 YYNGEE. This CDR3 spans 16 amino acids. With 0 bases removed from V and 2 bases from J, the gap between germline ends came to 14 bases. The CDR3 nucleotides read TGTGCCAGCAGCGTAGGGACAGCAGGGCGTCAAGAGACCCAGTACTTC. Its protein is CASSVGTAGRQETQYF.

The V and J genes are TRBV2 and TRBJ2-2; D remains unclear. Germline V gene sequence: CDR1 SNHLY, CDR2 FYNNEI. V was cut by 2 bases and J by 1 base, with 5 bases left in between. This CDR3 spans 14 amino acids. The CDR3 sequence: CASSELQNTGELFF. The CDR3 DNA follows: TGTGCCAGCAGTGAACTACAGAACACCGGGGAGCTGTTTTTT.

This chain joins TRBV11-2 and TRBJ1-4, with D maybe TRBD1 (6 bases). The CDR3 covers 15 residues. V was trimmed by 3 bases and J by 4 bases, leaving 12 bases between them. Germline CDR1 SGHAT, CDR2 FQNNGV. CDR3 nucleotide sequence: TGTGCCAGCAGCTTTAGAGGACAGTTTAATGAAAAACTGTTTTTT. It translates to CASSFRGQFNEKLFF.

This chain connects TRBV11-2 to TRBJ2-3; D is possibly TRBD1 (5 bases). The germline V gene has CDR1 SGHAT and CDR2 FQNNGV. The CDR3 consists of 15 residues. The ends were cut back, 4 bases at V and 3 bases at J, with 14 bases in the middle. The CDR3 here is CASSSQRGPTDTQYF. The CDR3 bases are TGTGCCAGCAGCTCCCAAAGGGGCCCGACAGATACGCAGTATTTT.

This clone has just a few counts. The V and J genes are TRBV29-1 and TRBJ1-1; D is undetermined. The germline CDR1 and CDR2 sequences are SQVTM and ANQGSEA. The CDR3 is made up of 13 amino acids. V was pared by 2 bases and J by 6 bases, with 13 bases between. This CDR3 is CSVEPGIAAEAFF. CDR3 DNA: TGCAGCGTTGAACCAGGAATTGCTGCTGAAGCTTTCTTT.

This rearrangement joins TRBV5-1 to TRBJ2-3, with D perhaps matching TRBD2 (5 bases). The CDR3 has 17 amino acids. The V gene lost 1 base and the J gene lost 0 bases, with 15 bases spanning the gap. Germline V gene lookup returns CDR1 SGHRS and CDR2 YFSETQ. CDR3 residues: CASSLPVEGPSTDTQYF. The CDR3 DNA is TGCGCCAGCAGCTTGCCGGTCGAGGGTCCAAGCACAGATACGCAGTATTTT.

This clone was observed once. The V and J genes are TRBV19 and TRBJ2-3; D not certain. Trimming shortened V by 7 bases and J by 3 bases, and 8 bases separated the two germline ends. This CDR3 has 12 residues. Germline assignment: CDR1 LNHDA and CDR2 SQIVND (reference sequence). DNA for the CDR3: TGTGCCAGTATCTCGCGGACAGATACGCAGTATTTT. It translates to CASISRTDTQYF. The whole variable domain, filled in from reference TRBV19 and TRBJ2-3, reads DGGITQSPKYLFRKEGQNVTLSCEQNLNHDAMYWYRQDPGQGLRLIYYSQIVNDFQKGDIAEGYSVSREKKESFPLTVTSAQKNPTAFYLCASISRTDTQYFGPGTRLTVL.

The V and J genes are TRBV28 and TRBJ1-3, with 7 bases that match TRBD1. J lost 0 bases, V lost 6 bases, and 11 bases had no gene match. The CDR3 spans 17 residues. Germline values: CDR1 MDHEN, CDR2 SYDVKM. This chain's CDR3 is CASSRGLRQGSGNTIYF. The CDR3 coding sequence is TGTGCCAGCAGCCGCGGGTTGAGACAGGGCTCTGGAAACACCATATATTTT. Looking up the rest from reference TRBV28 and TRBJ1-3 gives the full variable domain: DVKVTQSSRYLVKRTGEKVFLECVQDMDHENMFWYRQDPGLGLRLIYFSYDVKMKEKGDIPEGYSVSREKKERFSLILESASTNQTSMYLCASSRGLRQGSGNTIYFGEGSWLTVV.

V gene TRBV3-1 (or the pseudogene TRBV3-2) combines with J gene TRBJ1-1; TRBD1 matches at 7 bases. This CDR3 is 14 amino acids long. J lost 5 bases, V lost 4 bases, and 7 bases had no gene match. CDR1 LGHDT and CDR2 YNNKEL come from the germline V gene (reference sequence). Here the CDR3 DNA reads TGTGCCAGCAGCCCTCTCCGACAGGGTACTGAAGCTTTCTTT. This codes for CASSPLRQGTEAFF.